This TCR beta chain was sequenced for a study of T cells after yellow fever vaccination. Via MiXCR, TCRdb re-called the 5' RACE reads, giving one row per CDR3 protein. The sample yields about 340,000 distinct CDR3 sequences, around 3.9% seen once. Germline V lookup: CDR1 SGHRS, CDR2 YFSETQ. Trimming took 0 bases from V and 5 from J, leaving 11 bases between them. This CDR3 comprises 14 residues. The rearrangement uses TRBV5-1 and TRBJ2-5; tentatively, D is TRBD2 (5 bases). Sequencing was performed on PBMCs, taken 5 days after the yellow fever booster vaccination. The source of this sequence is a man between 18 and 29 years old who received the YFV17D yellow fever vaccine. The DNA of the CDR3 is TGCGCCAGCAGCTTGGATCTAGCTTTGGAGACCCAGTACTTC. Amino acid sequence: CASSLDLALETQYF.